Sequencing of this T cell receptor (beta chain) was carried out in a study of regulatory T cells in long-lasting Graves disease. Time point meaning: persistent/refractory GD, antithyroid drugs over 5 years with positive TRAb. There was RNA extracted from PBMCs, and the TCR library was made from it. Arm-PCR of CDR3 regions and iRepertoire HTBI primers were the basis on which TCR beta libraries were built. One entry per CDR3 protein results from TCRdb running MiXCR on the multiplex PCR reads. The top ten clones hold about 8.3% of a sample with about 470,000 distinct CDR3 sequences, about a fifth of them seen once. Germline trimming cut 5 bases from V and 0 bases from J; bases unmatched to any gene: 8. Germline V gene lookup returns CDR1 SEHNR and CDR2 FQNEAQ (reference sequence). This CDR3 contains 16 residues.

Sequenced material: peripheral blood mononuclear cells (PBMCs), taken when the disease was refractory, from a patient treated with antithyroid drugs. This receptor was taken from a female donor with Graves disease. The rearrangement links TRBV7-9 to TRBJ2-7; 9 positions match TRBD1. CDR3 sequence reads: CASSGGTGSFSYEQYF. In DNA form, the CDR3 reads TGTGCCAGCAGCGGTGGGACAGGGAGTTTCTCCTACGAGCAGTACTTC.